This TCR beta chain was observed in a study of blood T cell repertoires in COVID-19. On the study more broadly: Whether acute or convalescent, the COVID-19 samples came from the United States, Italy and Spain. In each case, the material was cDNA or gDNA derived from T cells, B-cell-depleted T cells, or PBMCs.

CDR1 is SGHTA and CDR2 is FQGNSA in the germline V gene. CDR3 length: 14 residues. The V gene end was trimmed by 7 bases and the J gene end by 1 base; junction bases not matched to a gene: 5. Original data processing: Amplifying reference gene primers gave estimates of nucleated cell counts. Only in-frame clones appear in the TCRdb table, and some are missing; sequencing was by immunoSEQ multiplex PCR. V and J calls and clone size are those listed in that table; D and trimming were worked out from the DNA. The sample has 95,000 to 100,000 clones; approximately 81% are singletons. The sequenced sample was peripheral blood. The clonotype comes from a woman of 80 years or more with acute or convalescent COVID-19. This chain connects TRBV7-2 to TRBJ2-5, with 8 bases fitting TRBD2. The CDR3 sequence is CASKSGGPQETQYF. CDR3 DNA: TGTGCCAGCAAAAGCGGGGGCCCCCAAGAGACCCAGTACTTC.